Below, one TCR beta chain is given with its context. The antigen is not known. Regarding time point: week 11, during vaccination. A 20-mer mutant IDH1 peptide at 300 ug was injected subcutaneously with topical imiquimod. These data originate in a study of a mutant IDH1 vaccine in newly diagnosed glioma. Study-wide background: Patients began vaccination 4-6 weeks after radiotherapy alone, or with temozolomide cycles.

From germline, CDR1 is SGHNT and CDR2 YYREEE (reference sequence). V was pared by 5 bases and J by 4 bases, with 8 bases of the junction left unmatched. The CDR3 is 16 residues long. TCRdb keeps only in-frame clones here, not all; method: immunoSEQ multiplex PCR. Of around 130,000 clones in the sample, around 77% were seen once. The source material was PBMCs, sampled from a glioma patient whose treatment included an IDH1 peptide vaccine. This clonotype was sampled from a man between 35 and 55 years old with glioma. The chain recombines TRBV5-4 with TRBJ2-1, with 11 bases identical to TRBD2. The CDR3 nucleotides read TGTGCCAGCAGAGATAGCGGGAGGGAACTATACAATGAGCAGTTCTTC. This encodes CASRDSGRELYNEQFF.